Below, 21 T cell receptor beta chains from the same sample are listed, as sequenced in a study of human T cells and chemical hapten exposure. TCRdb reprocessed the 5' RACE reads via MiXCR and lists one record per CDR3 protein. Of roughly 110,000 distinct CDR3 sequences listed, 15% to 20% are singletons. Sequencing started from total RNA isolated from unfractionated whole blood. These receptors all stem from a human donor in good health.

This clonotype appeared a few times. V usage is TRBV6-1 and J usage is TRBJ1-5; 8 nucleotides line up with TRBD1. Germline V gene lookup returns CDR1 MNHNS and CDR2 SASEGT. V lost 2 bases to trimming and J lost 0 bases; unmatched junction nucleotides: 0. The CDR3 spans 15 residues. CDR3 in amino acids: CASSETGGSNQPQHF. The CDR3 DNA reads TGTGCCAGCAGTGAAACAGGGGGTAGCAATCAGCCCCAGCATTTT.

The CDR3 is CAWSLGINYGYTF. Here the CDR3 DNA reads TGTGCCTGGAGTCTTGGGATAAACTATGGCTACACCTTC. The chain is built from TRBV30 and TRBJ1-2; no reliable D call. This CDR3 contains 13 residues. V was pared by 2 bases and J by 2 bases, with 9 bases between. Germline V gene lookup returns CDR1 GTSNPN and CDR2 SVGIG (reference sequence). The variable domain in full, completed from reference TRBV30 and TRBJ1-2, reads SQTIHQWPATLVQPVGSPLSLECTVEGTSNPNLYWYRQAAGRGLQLLFYSVGIGQISSEVPQNLSASRPQDRQFILSSKKLLLSDSGFYLCAWSLGINYGYTFGSGTRLTVV.

This clonotype was counted a few times. The chain recombines TRBV5-4 with TRBJ2-6; D is perhaps TRBD2 (5 bases). CDR3 length: 16 residues. The germline V gene encodes CDR1 SGHNT and CDR2 YYREEE (reference sequence). V gave up 4 bases and J gave up 0 bases, with 11 bases separating them. CDR3 in amino acids: CASSPTLASGANVLTF. In DNA, the CDR3 is TGTGCCAGCAGCCCTACCCTAGCCTCTGGGGCCAACGTCCTGACTTTC.

This clonotype turned up a few times. This sequence joins TRBV7-3 and TRBJ2-3; D perhaps matches TRBD2 (6 bases). Per germline, CDR1 SGHTA and CDR2 FQGTGA. V was trimmed by 5 bases and J by 7 bases, leaving 16 bases between them. The CDR3 extends over 14 amino acids. The CDR3 region is CASSLGPSANTQYF. For the CDR3, the DNA is TGTGCCAGCAGCCTAGGTCCTAGCGCAAATACGCAGTATTTT.

The count of this clonotype is one. This chain joins TRBV29-1 and TRBJ1-1, with D unclear. Trimming stripped 3 bases from V and 1 base from J, with 15 bases between. Germline lookup yields CDR1 SQVTM and CDR2 ANQGSEA. This CDR3 comprises 15 residues. In DNA, the CDR3 is TGCAGCGTTGAGGGCCACCCAAGGAGGAACACTGAAGCTTTCTTT. Residues: CSVEGHPRRNTEAFF.

This clonotype came up a few times. The chain joins TRBV20-1 to TRBJ2-3; TRBD2 agrees at 8 bases. CDR1 is DFQATT and CDR2 is SNEGSKA in the germline V gene (reference sequence). The CDR3 sequence is 15 residues long. Unmatched junction bases numbered 14, after V lost 6 bases and J lost 6 bases. This CDR3 is CSARGSGRAADTQYF. CDR3 nucleotide sequence: TGCAGTGCCCGAGGGTCCGGGAGGGCCGCGGATACGCAGTATTTT.

This clonotype was counted between two and nine times. The junction differs from germline at one of its ends, possibly a read error. The V gene is TRBV12-3 or TRBV12-4, the J gene TRBJ2-3; either TRBD1 or TRBD2 may supply D (6 bases each). This CDR3 contains 13 residues. The CDR3 here is CASSRGGPDTQYF. The CDR3 bases are TGTGCCAGCAGTCGAGGGGGGCCAGACACGCAGTATTTT.

This sequence joins TRBV11-2 and TRBJ1-5; tentatively, D is TRBD1 (6 bases). Germline V gives CDR1 SGHAT, CDR2 FQNNGV. The CDR3 is 15 residues long. The V and J ends lost 4 bases and 4 bases respectively, with 14 bases between them. As DNA, the CDR3 is TGTGCCAGCAGCTCAGGGGCCAAGGCTAATCAGCCCCAGCATTTT. Protein sequence: CASSSGAKANQPQHF.

The chain employs TRBV9 and TRBJ2-2, with D maybe TRBD2 (6 bases). Trimming shortened V by 5 bases and J by 6 bases, and 14 bases separated the two germline ends. The germline V gene encodes CDR1 SGDLS and CDR2 YYNGEE. CDR3 length equals 14 residues. The CDR3 nucleotides are TGTGCCAGCAGGTCTGGCGGGATGGCCGGGGAGCTGTTTTTT. This encodes CASRSGGMAGELFF.

This clonotype has only a few counts. The chain has TRBV27 and TRBJ2-2, with D tentatively TRBD1 or TRBD2 (5 bases each). The CDR3 covers 15 residues. Germline CDR1 is MNHEY and CDR2 is SMNVEV (reference sequence). The V and J ends lost 4 bases and 4 bases respectively, with 13 bases between them. The CDR3 loop reads CASSYGTLGTGELFF. CDR3 nucleotides: TGTGCCAGCAGTTATGGGACGTTAGGCACCGGGGAGCTGTTTTTT.

This clonotype appeared a few times. The chain is built from TRBV10-1 and TRBJ2-5, with D unclear. Trimming removed 0 bases at V and 1 base at J, with 12 bases between. This CDR3 is 16 amino acids long. The germline V gene encodes CDR1 WNHNN and CDR2 SYGVQD (reference sequence). This chain's CDR3 is CASSESVENGQETQYF. The CDR3 coding sequence is TGCGCCAGCAGTGAGTCTGTGGAAAACGGCCAAGAGACCCAGTACTTC.

This clonotype was picked up a small number of times. The gene calls are TRBV12-3 or TRBV12-4 and TRBJ1-2; D ambiguous. The CDR3 totals 13 residues. Between the trimmed V and J ends, which lost 6 bases and 3 bases, there was a span of 11 bases. CDR3 protein: CASSPDGDYGYTF. The DNA of the CDR3 is TGTGCCAGCAGCCCGGACGGAGACTATGGCTACACCTTC.

This clonotype was found a few times. This chain links TRBV11-2 with TRBJ2-3, with TRBD2 matching 12 bases. The CDR3 contains 15 residues. The germline V gene encodes CDR1 SGHAT and CDR2 FQNNGV. The V segment lost 5 bases and the J segment 2 bases; nucleotides outside the gene matches: 2. The CDR3 nucleotides read TGTGCCAGCAGCCCTAGCGGGAGGGCCACAGATACGCAGTATTTT. Protein sequence: CASSPSGRATDTQYF.

In this sample, this clonotype turned up a few times. The chain couples TRBV9 to TRBJ2-7; 15 bases align to TRBD2. Germline V lookup: CDR1 SGDLS, CDR2 YYNGEE. The CDR3 contains 18 residues. Losses at the gene ends were 4 bases for V and 0 bases for J; bases not matched to a gene: 8. The CDR3 DNA sequence: TGTGCCAGCAGCCTAGGACTAGCGGGAGGGCAAGGCTCCTACGAGCAGTACTTC. It is translated as CASSLGLAGGQGSYEQYF.

For the CDR3, the DNA is TGTGCCAGCAGTGGCGCCGGGACAGGGATGCTGTACGAGCAGTACTTC. Its translation: CASSGAGTGMLYEQYF. The chain links TRBV28 to TRBJ2-7, with 9 nucleotides matching TRBD1. The V gene's germline CDR1 is MDHEN and CDR2 SYDVKM. This CDR3 has 16 residues. The J segment lost 4 bases and the V segment lost 5 bases, leaving 12 bases of the junction unmatched.

CDR3 sequence (DNA): TGTGCCAGCAGCTCCCGGACCGTTGCGGCGGGCATACAAGAGACCCAGTACTTC. Protein sequence: CASSSRTVAAGIQETQYF. J is TRBJ2-5 and V is TRBV11-2; D may be TRBD2 (5 bases). V lost 4 bases to trimming and J lost 2 bases, with 23 bases between them. Per germline, CDR1 SGHAT and CDR2 FQNNGV. The CDR3 spans 18 residues.

In its sample, this clonotype was seen a few times. CDR3 amino acids: CASSSFTGAGANVLTF. DNA for the CDR3: TGTGCCAGCAGCTCATTTACTGGGGCTGGGGCCAACGTCCTGACTTTC. The chain combines TRBV7-3 with TRBJ2-6; no definite D call. V was shortened by 4 bases and J by 2 bases, with 12 bases between the two germline ends. From germline, CDR1 is SGHTA and CDR2 FQGTGA. This CDR3 spans 16 amino acids.

This clonotype was seen more than once but under ten times. This chain uses TRBV4-1 with TRBJ1-1; 8 bases match TRBD1. The J segment lost 2 bases and the V segment lost 5 bases, leaving 7 bases of the junction unmatched. Germline CDR1 is MGHRA and CDR2 is YSYEKL. This CDR3 is built from 15 residues. The CDR3 nucleotides are TGCGCCAGCAGCGACTGGACAGGGTATAACACTGAAGCTTTCTTT. Amino acids: CASSDWTGYNTEAFF.

This clonotype was observed a handful of times. The rearrangement uses TRBV29-1 and TRBJ1-1, with D tentatively TRBD1 (5 bases). The CDR3 extends over 13 amino acids. Germline CDR1 and CDR2: SQVTM and ANQGSEA. V was cut by 2 bases and J by 2 bases, with 9 bases left in between. The CDR3 DNA reads as TGCAGCGTTGAATCCCAGGGTAACACTGAAGCTTTCTTT. This translates into CSVESQGNTEAFF.

The rearrangement uses TRBV24-1 and TRBJ1-3, with D uncertain. The CDR3 length is 13 residues. Germline V gene lookup returns CDR1 KGHDR and CDR2 SFDVKD. Trimming took off 5 bases at V and 2 bases at J, with 6 bases between the two ends. CDR3 sequence reads: CATSARTGNTIYF. The DNA of the CDR3 is TGTGCCACCAGTGCCCGTACTGGAAACACCATATATTTT.

The chain uses TRBV5-4 and TRBJ2-6, with no clear D. Germline assignment: CDR1 SGHNT and CDR2 YYREEE (reference sequence). The CDR3 totals 15 residues. V was trimmed by 0 bases and J by 0 bases, leaving 4 bases between them. In DNA form, the CDR3 reads TGTGCCAGCAGCTTGGTGCCCTCTGGGGCCAACGTCCTGACTTTC. It codes for CASSLVPSGANVLTF.